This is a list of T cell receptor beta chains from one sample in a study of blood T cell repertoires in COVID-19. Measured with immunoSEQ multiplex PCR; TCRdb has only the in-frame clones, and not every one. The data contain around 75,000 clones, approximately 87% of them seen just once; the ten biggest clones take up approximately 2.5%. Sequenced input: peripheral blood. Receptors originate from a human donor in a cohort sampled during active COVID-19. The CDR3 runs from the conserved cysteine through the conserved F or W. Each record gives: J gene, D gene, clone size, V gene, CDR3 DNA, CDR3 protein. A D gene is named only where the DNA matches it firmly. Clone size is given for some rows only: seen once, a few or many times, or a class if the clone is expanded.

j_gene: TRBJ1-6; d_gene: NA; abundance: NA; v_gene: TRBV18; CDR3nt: TGTGCCAGCTCACCTTTGCCCCTAATAGATTCACCCCTCCACTTT; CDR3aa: CASSPLPLIDSPLHF
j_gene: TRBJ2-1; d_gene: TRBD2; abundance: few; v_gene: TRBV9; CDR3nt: TGTGCCAGCAGCGTAGGCGGGGGGGGCCTCGATGAGCAGTTCTTC; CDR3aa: CASSVGGGGLDEQFF
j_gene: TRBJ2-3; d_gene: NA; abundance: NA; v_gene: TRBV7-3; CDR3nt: TGTGCCAGCAGTATCGCCGGGACAGATACGCAGTATTTT; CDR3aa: CASSIAGTDTQYF
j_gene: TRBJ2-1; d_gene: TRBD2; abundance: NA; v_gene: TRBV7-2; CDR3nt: TGTGCCAGCAGCTTAGACCCTAGCGGGAGAAGGAATGAGCAGTTCTTC; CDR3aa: CASSLDPSGRRNEQFF
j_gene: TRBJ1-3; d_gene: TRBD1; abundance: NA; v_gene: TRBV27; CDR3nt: TGTGCCAGCAGTCCAACAGGGGTAGGAAACACCATATATTTT; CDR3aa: CASSPTGVGNTIYF
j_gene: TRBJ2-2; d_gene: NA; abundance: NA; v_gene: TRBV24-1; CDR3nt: TGTGCCACCAGTGATCCTGACAGGAACACCGGGGAGCTGTTTTTT; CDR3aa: CATSDPDRNTGELFF
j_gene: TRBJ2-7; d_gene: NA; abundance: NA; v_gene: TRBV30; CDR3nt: TGTGCCTGGAGTGACGGGGTCTTCACCTACGAGCAGTACTTC; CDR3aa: CAWSDGVFTYEQYF
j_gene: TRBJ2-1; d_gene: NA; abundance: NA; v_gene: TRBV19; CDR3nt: TGTGCCAGTAGTATAGAGAGGGACTTGCGGAATGAGCAGTTCTTC; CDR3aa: CASSIERDLRNEQFF
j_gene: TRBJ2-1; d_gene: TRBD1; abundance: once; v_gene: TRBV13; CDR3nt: TGTGCCAGCAGCTCCGGGACAGGGGCTAACAATGAGCAGTTCTTC; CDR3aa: CASSSGTGANNEQFF
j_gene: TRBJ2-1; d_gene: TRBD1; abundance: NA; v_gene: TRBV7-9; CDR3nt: TGTGCCAGCAGCTTAAAATTGGGGCAGGGGGCAGTCGGTGAGCAGTTCTTC; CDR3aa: CASSLKLGQGAVGEQFF
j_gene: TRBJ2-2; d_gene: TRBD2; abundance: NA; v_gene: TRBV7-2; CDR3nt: TGTGCCAGCAGGGCGGGAGGGCCTACCGGGGAGCTGTTTTTT; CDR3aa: CASRAGGPTGELFF
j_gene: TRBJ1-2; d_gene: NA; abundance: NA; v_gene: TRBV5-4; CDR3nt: TGTGCCAGCAGCTTGGATCTGGGGGCGGCCTATGGCTACACCTTC; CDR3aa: CASSLDLGAAYGYTF
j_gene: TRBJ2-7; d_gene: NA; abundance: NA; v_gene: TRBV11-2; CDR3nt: TGTGCCAGCAGCCCGACTGGTTCCTACGAGCAGTACTTC; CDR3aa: CASSPTGSYEQYF
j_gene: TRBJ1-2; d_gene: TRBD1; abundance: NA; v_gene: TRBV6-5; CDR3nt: TGTGCCAGCAGTCGACGGACAGGGGGCAACTATGGCTACACCTTC; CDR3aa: CASSRRTGGNYGYTF
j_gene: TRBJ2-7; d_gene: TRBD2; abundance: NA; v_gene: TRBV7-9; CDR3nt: TGTGCCAGCAGCTTAGGAACTAGCGGGAGGTACGAGCAGTACTTC; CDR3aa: CASSLGTSGRYEQYF
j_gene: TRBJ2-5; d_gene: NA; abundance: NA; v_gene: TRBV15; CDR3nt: TGTGCCACCAGCACAGAACCGGGAGAGACCCAGTACTTC; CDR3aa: CATSTEPGETQYF
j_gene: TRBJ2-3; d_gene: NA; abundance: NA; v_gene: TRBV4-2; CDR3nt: TGTGCCAGCAGCCAGGCCGGGACAATCACAGATACGCAGTATTTT; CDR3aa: CASSQAGTITDTQYF
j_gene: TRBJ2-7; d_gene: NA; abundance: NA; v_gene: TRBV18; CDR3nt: TGTGCCAGCTCACCAGGCCTTTTCGAGCAGTACTTC; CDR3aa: CASSPGLFEQYF
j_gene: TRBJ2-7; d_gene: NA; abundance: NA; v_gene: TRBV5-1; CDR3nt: TGCGCCAGCAGCCCAGGGGACGACGAGCAGTACTTC; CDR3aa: CASSPGDDEQYF
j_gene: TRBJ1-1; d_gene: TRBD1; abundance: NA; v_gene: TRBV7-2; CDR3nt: TGTGCCAGCAATCGGGACAGGGCTTCCACTGAAGCTTTCTTT; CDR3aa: CASNRDRASTEAFF
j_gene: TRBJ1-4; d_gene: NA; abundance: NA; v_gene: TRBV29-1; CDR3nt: TGCAGCGTGAGGGTGGATGAAAAACTGTTTTTT; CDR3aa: CSVRVDEKLFF
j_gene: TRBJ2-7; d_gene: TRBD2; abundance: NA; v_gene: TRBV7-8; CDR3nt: TGTGCCAGCAGCGTGACGGGGACTAGCACCTACGAGCAGTACTTC; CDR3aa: CASSVTGTSTYEQYF